Listed below are T cell receptor beta chains from one sample, sequenced in a study of blood T cells in healthy people across ages. MiXCR, run by TCRdb on the 5' RACE reads, gives a single entry per CDR3 protein. The data hold 600,000 to 800,000 distinct CDR3 sequences, with around 20% observed a single time. The sequencing input was blood. The receptors were gathered from a man aged 65 to 79 in good health. Both conserved end residues are part of each CDR3. D genes are given only for firm matches. Some rows have no size entry. The others give once, few or many, or a class for an expanded clone.

>NA|TRBJ2-1|many|TRBV13
CASSFATANSYNEQFF
TGTGCCAGCAGCTTTGCGACCGCAAACTCCTACAATGAGCAGTTCTTC
>NA|TRBJ2-2|NA|TRBV21-1
CASSKGTSANTGELFF
TGTGCCAGCAGCAAAGGGACAAGCGCGAACACCGGGGAGCTGTTTTTT
>TRBD2|TRBJ2-7|few|TRBV20-1
CSAEAREGTYEQYF
TGCAGTGCTGAGGCGCGGGAGGGAACCTACGAGCAGTACTTC
>NA|TRBJ2-1|NA|TRBV18
CASSGSDEQFF
TGTGCCAGCTCAGGAAGCGATGAGCAGTTCTTC
>TRBD2|TRBJ2-1|NA|TRBV20-1
CSASSGSAVEQFF
TGCAGTGCCAGTAGCGGGAGTGCGGTTGAGCAGTTCTTC
>NA|TRBJ2-7|NA|TRBV15
CATSRDRARLSYEQYF
TGTGCCACCAGCAGAGATAGGGCCAGACTTTCCTACGAGCAGTACTTC
>TRBD1|TRBJ2-2|many|TRBV5-1
CASSLDRAGELFF
TGTGCCAGCAGTTTGGACAGGGCCGGGGAGCTGTTTTTT
>NA|TRBJ1-4|few|TRBV20-1
CSTTGPSEKLFF
TGCAGTACGACAGGTCCGAGTGAAAAACTGTTTTTT
>NA|TRBJ2-3|NA|TRBV29-1
CSAQGSGLRDTQYF
TGCAGCGCCCAAGGGTCAGGTCTAAGGGATACGCAGTATTTT
>NA|TRBJ2-2|NA|TRBV4-3
CASSQVRETGELFF
TGCGCCAGCAGCCAAGTTAGGGAAACCGGGGAGCTGTTTTTT
>TRBD2|TRBJ2-5|NA|TRBV10-3
CAISEPGLASETQYF
TGTGCCATCAGTGAGCCGGGACTAGCGAGTGAGACCCAGTACTTC
>NA|TRBJ2-1|many|TRBV10-3
CAISEGVTYNEQFF
TGTGCCATCAGTGAGGGGGTGACTTACAATGAGCAGTTCTTC
>NA|TRBJ1-1|few|TRBV29-1
CSVEVTLNTEAFF
TGCAGCGTTGAAGTGACGCTGAACACTGAAGCTTTCTTT
>NA|TRBJ2-7|NA|TRBV20-1
CSARATGSNEQYF
TGCAGTGCTAGAGCGACCGGGTCTAACGAGCAGTACTTC
>NA|TRBJ2-7|NA|TRBV7-3
CASSLTKRDEQYF
TGTGCCAGCAGCTTGACAAAGCGGGACGAGCAGTACTTC
>TRBD1|TRBJ1-4|many|TRBV14
CASSAGTANEKLFF
TGTGCCAGCAGCGCCGGGACAGCTAATGAAAAACTGTTTTTT
>NA|TRBJ2-5|NA|TRBV10-3
CAIKIRDGETQYF
TGTGCCATCAAGATCCGGGACGGAGAGACCCAGTACTTC
>TRBD1|TRBJ2-3|NA|TRBV28
CATRTGDPLTDTQYF
TGTGCCACACGGACAGGGGATCCGCTCACAGATACGCAGTATTTT
>NA|TRBJ2-3|NA|TRBV20-1
CSARVGGYTDTQYF
TGCAGTGCTAGAGTCGGCGGATACACAGATACGCAGTATTTT
>TRBD1|TRBJ2-4|few|TRBV4-2
CASSHEDRASKNIQYF
TGTGCCAGCAGCCATGAGGACAGGGCTTCCAAAAACATTCAGTACTTC
>TRBD1|TRBJ1-2|NA|TRBV20-1
CSARGTGGKYGYTF
TGCAGTGCTAGAGGTACAGGGGGCAAATATGGCTACACCTTC
>NA|TRBJ1-2|NA|TRBV6-5
CASSYDRTLGLTF
TGTGCCAGCAGTTACGACAGGACCCTAGGTTTGACCTTC
>TRBD1|TRBJ2-2|many|TRBV5-6
CASSSPRQGAPPGELFF
TGTGCCAGCAGCTCCCCGAGACAGGGGGCGCCCCCCGGGGAGCTGTTTTTT
>TRBD1|TRBJ2-7|few|TRBV2
CASRGTGLSYEQYF
TGTGCCAGCAGAGGGACAGGGCTCTCCTACGAGCAGTACTTC
>NA|TRBJ1-4|NA|TRBV28
CASSSGGYEKLFF
TGCGCCAGCAGTTCAGGAGGGTATGAAAAACTGTTTTTT
>TRBD1|TRBJ2-5|NA|TRBV7-9
CASRSEPGGLIETQYF
TGTGCCAGCAGGTCGGAACCAGGGGGCCTTATAGAGACCCAGTACTTC
>TRBD2|TRBJ2-1|NA|TRBV5-1
CASSFRTSAGEQFF
TGCGCCAGCAGCTTTAGGACTAGCGCCGGAGAGCAGTTCTTC
>TRBD2|TRBJ2-5|few|TRBV12-3/TRBV12-4
CASSSRLAGAQETQYF
TGTGCCAGCAGCTCACGACTAGCGGGAGCCCAAGAGACCCAGTACTTC
>NA|TRBJ2-1|NA|TRBV6-2/TRBV6-3
CVSSPGQHNEQFF
TGTGTCAGCAGTCCAGGACAGCACAATGAGCAGTTCTTC
>NA|TRBJ1-1|few|TRBV27
CASSLVGRGVEAFF
TGTGCCAGCAGTTTAGTGGGCCGAGGCGTTGAAGCTTTCTTT
>NA|TRBJ1-4|few|TRBV20-1
CSAMGHVREKLFF
TGCAGTGCTATGGGACACGTTCGTGAAAAACTGTTTTTT
>NA|TRBJ2-2|few|TRBV10-3
CAISESNVRVRSGELFF
TGTGCCATCAGTGAGTCGAACGTCAGGGTTAGGAGCGGGGAGCTGTTTTTT
>TRBD1|TRBJ1-6|few|TRBV20-1
CSASGQDNSPLHF
TGCAGTGCTAGTGGACAGGATAATTCACCCCTCCACTTT
>NA|TRBJ2-1|NA|TRBV27
CASSQEGPYNEQFF
TGTGCCAGCAGCCAGGAGGGCCCCTACAATGAGCAGTTCTTC